This TCR beta chain was captured in a study of T-cell reconstitution after alpha-beta-depleted transplantation in children. Study outcomes and limitations: The origin of alpha-beta T cells about two months after transplant was reportedly several hundred expanded graft clones.

J gave up 8 bases and V 1 base, and 15 bases lay outside the gene matches. Per germline, CDR1 SGHAT and CDR2 FQNNGV. CDR3 length: 19 residues. During its preparation, the TCRbeta library received unique molecular identifiers. TCRdb reanalysed the PCR reads using MiXCR and keeps one entry per CDR3 protein. The sample records around 600,000 distinct CDR3 sequences, roughly 23% being singletons. This clonotype was detected once. Its target is not known. This sample comprised PBMCs, mostly from graft donor cells, obtained 360 days after TCRalphabeta/CD19-depleted stem cell transplant. The TCR sequence derives from a boy in the first two years of life who had a stem cell transplant for acute myeloid leukemia, so the T cells may come from the graft donor. The rearrangement links TRBV11-2 to TRBJ2-1; 12 bases agree with TRBD2. CDR3 bases: TGTGCCAGCAGCTTAGTCCTTCCCCCTCTAGCGGGGGGGCCTCATGAGCAGTTCTTC. Its translation: CASSLVLPPLAGGPHEQFF. The full variable domain, completed using reference TRBV11-2 and TRBJ2-1, is EAGVAQSPRYKIIEKRQSVAFWCNPISGHATLYWYQQILGQGPKLLIQFQNNGVVDDSQLPKDRFSAERLKGVDSTLKIQPAKLEDSAVYLCASSLVLPPLAGGPHEQFFGPGTRLTVL.